Included here is one T cell receptor (beta chain) sequence, with context. No antigen is known for it. The entry originates in a study of cytomegalovirus exposure and HLA in healthy donors. This CDR3 has 15 amino acids. Deletions cut 0 bases from V and 1 base from J, with 8 bases between. Germline V gives CDR1 SNHLY, CDR2 FYNNEI. Researchers ran the PCR with 60 Vbeta and 13 Jbeta primers. Profiling relied on immunoSEQ multiplex PCR, and the TCRdb table lists in-frame clones only, not all of them. Of about 130,000 clones detected, approximately 70% appear once; the ten largest clones hold around 2.5%. General study findings and limits: The study reported that TCR beta sequences accurately predicted HLA-A and HLA-B alleles in most subjects. Earlier analysis looked at TCR beta V segments, and most were productive about 87% or about 30% of the time.

The genes are TRBV2 and TRBJ2-3; the D is unclear. The TCR comes from a woman aged 55-70 years in good health and CMV-seropositive. The sequencing sample was made of PBMCs. The CDR3 sequence: CASSEATLRTDTQYF. CDR3 nucleotides: TGTGCCAGCAGTGAAGCTACTTTACGCACAGATACGCAGTATTTT.